The entry that follows covers one T cell receptor (beta chain) sequence. These data are taken from a study of blood T cell repertoires in COVID-19. Study details: The United States, Italy and Spain provided the acute and convalescent COVID-19 samples.

Seattle cases were enrolled at active infection and followed longitudinally. As handled by the study authors: Researchers report that nucleated cell counts were estimated from reference gene primer amplification. Libraries were prepared by immunoSEQ multiplex PCR; TCRdb keeps only in-frame clonotypes and omits some of them. V and J calls and clone size are those listed in that table; D and trimming were worked out from the DNA. The sample contains just over 300,000 clones, just under 90% of which appear only once. V dropped 3 bases and J dropped 1; count of bases not matched to a gene: 4. CDR1 is LGHDT, CDR2 YNNKEL, per germline (reference sequence). The CDR3 loop spans 15 amino acids.

This clonotype was sampled from a woman aged 30 to 39 with COVID-19, enrolled during active disease. The chain has TRBV3-1 (or the pseudogene TRBV3-2) and TRBJ2-3, with 7 positions matching TRBD2. The sequencing sample was made of peripheral blood. CDR3 amino acids: CASSQSAGGTDTQYF. The CDR3 region has the DNA TGTGCCAGCAGCCAGTCGGCGGGGGGCACAGATACGCAGTATTTT.